This TCR beta chain derives from a study of chemoradiotherapy in HPV16-positive cancers. Study-wide context: Functional T-cell assays on two HPV16-positive patients' cells defined candidate HPV-specific clones and common TCR motifs.

Points on this clone: Antigen: not known.

Trimming took 11 bases from V and 2 from J, leaving 15 bases between them. The CDR3 length is 13 residues. CDR1 is MDHEN and CDR2 is SYDVKM in the germline V gene. General study findings and limits: In HPV16-positive patients, HPV-responsive T-cell expansion tracked better recurrence-free survival.

Clones were sequenced by immunoSEQ multiplex PCR, and TCRdb holds only the in-frame ones, with some missing. The sample contains more than 8,000 clones, around four fifths of which appear only once. Collection took place from a patient who underwent chemoradiotherapy. This sequence joins TRBV28 and TRBJ1-2; TRBD1 might be the D (5 bases). The source of this sequence is a human donor with HPV-associated anogenital cancer. CDR3 bases: TGTGCCGAAGCCGGGGGATCCAACTATGGCTACACCTTC. Translated: CAEAGGSNYGYTF.